This entry lists 7 T cell receptor beta chains sequenced from one sample in a study of cytomegalovirus exposure and HLA in healthy donors. The PCR was carried out with 60 Vbeta primers and 13 Jbeta primers. Clones were sequenced by immunoSEQ multiplex PCR, and TCRdb holds only the in-frame ones, with some missing. Of 100,000 to 150,000 clones in the sample, more than 65% were seen once. Material for sequencing was PBMCs. Receptor source: a man aged 18 to 30 in good health and CMV-seronegative.

This sequence joins TRBV5-1 and TRBJ2-3; 8 bases map to TRBD2. Germline CDR1 reads SGHRS; CDR2 reads YFSETQ. The CDR3 is 17 amino acids. V lost 4 bases, J lost 2 bases, and 12 bases stayed unmatched. As DNA, the CDR3 is TGCGCCAGCAGCCGGGGGGGTAGTTTACGGGTCACAGATACGCAGTATTTT. Translation: CASSRGGSLRVTDTQYF.

The V and J genes are TRBV4-1 and TRBJ1-1, with a weak D call TRBD1 (6 bases). The V and J ends lost 4 bases and 4 bases respectively, with 25 bases between them. CDR3 length equals 18 residues. Germline CDR1 is MGHRA and CDR2 is YSYEKL. The CDR3 region is CASSPWGGASRTLTEAFF. The CDR3 nucleotides read TGCGCCAGCAGCCCGTGGGGGGGCGCATCTAGGACGCTCACTGAAGCTTTCTTT.

Details on this clone: Sequence at one end of the junction differs from germline and may be a read error. The chain is built from TRBV7-9 and TRBJ1-2; 10 nucleotides agree with TRBD1. This CDR3 contains 15 residues. Per the germline V gene, CDR1 is SEHNR and CDR2 is FQNEAQ (reference sequence). DNA for the CDR3: TGTTCCAGCAGCTTAGTAGGACAGGGGGGTTCAGGCTACACCTTC. It codes for CSSSLVGQGGSGYTF.

With regard to this clone: The final CDR3 position lacks the conserved phenylalanine or tryptophan, pointing to a likely read error. The limits of the CDR3 on the DNA are not certain, so only TCRdb's listed CDR3 is given. The chain combines TRBV6-1 with TRBJ1-1; TRBD1 reflects the table's D call only, with no check against the DNA. Both ends counted, the CDR3 spans 12 residues. Germline V gives CDR1 MNHNS, CDR2 SASEGT. The CDR3 sequence is CASGLGTGQVQI.

A single count supports this clone. The chain recombines TRBV27 with TRBJ1-1; D gene unclear. The CDR3 length is 13 residues. The ends were cut back, 2 bases at V and 1 base at J, with 5 bases in the middle. Germline CDR1 reads MNHEY; CDR2 reads SMNVEV (reference sequence). The CDR3 nucleotides read TGTGCCAGCAGTTTAACACAGAACACTGAAGCTTTCTTT. Protein product: CASSLTQNTEAFF.

CDR3 region: CAVRKGLAGEQYF. Here the CDR3 DNA reads TGTGCCGTGAGGAAGGGACTAGCGGGGGAGCAGTACTTC. This chain uses TRBV6-5 with TRBJ2-7, with 13 bases aligning to TRBD2. Germline CDR1 MNHEY, CDR2 SVGAGI. There are 13 residues in the CDR3. The J segment lost 7 bases and the V segment lost 11 bases, leaving 8 bases of the junction unmatched.

The chain joins TRBV7-3 to TRBJ2-3; D remains unclear. The germline V and J ends were trimmed by 4 bases and 5 bases, with 7 bases remaining between them. From germline, CDR1 is SGHTA and CDR2 FQGTGA. The CDR3 loop spans 12 amino acids. The CDR3 region is CASSSSLDTQYF. The CDR3 bases are TGTGCCAGCAGCTCCTCCTTAGATACGCAGTATTTT. The full variable domain, completed using reference TRBV7-3 and TRBJ2-3, is GAGVSQTPSNKVTEKGKYVELRCDPISGHTALYWYRQSLGQGPEFLIYFQGTGAADDSGLPNDRFFAVRPEGSVSTLKIQRTERGDSAVYLCASSSSLDTQYFGPGTRLTVL.